The subject of this entry is one TCR beta chain. Its antigen remains unidentified. V trimming: 3 bases; J trimming: 0 bases; junction bases outside the gene matches: 7. Germline CDR1 GTSNPN, CDR2 SVGIG (reference sequence). The CDR3 totals 15 residues. With 60 Vbeta and 13 Jbeta primers, the PCR was carried out. In the source study's methods: A follow-up analysis tallied around 80 million unique TCR beta chains, roughly 11 million shared. Sequencing was performed with immunoSEQ multiplex PCR; in TCRdb, only in-frame clones are kept and a portion is missing. V, J and clone size are taken as reported in that table, and D and trimming were inferred from the DNA itself. The table lists about 110,000 clones, around 80% of them singletons. The data belong to a study of cytomegalovirus exposure and HLA in healthy donors. Study results and caveats: Sequencing likely produced, as an artifact, a cluster of highly shared sequence variants. Cytomegalovirus-associated TCR beta chains were listed, numbering over 150. Earlier analysis yielded a pattern in which most TCR beta V segments were productive about 90% or about 30% of the time.

V and J are TRBV30 and TRBJ1-1, with 7 nucleotides matching TRBD1. This TCR derives from a woman aged 18-30 years in good health and CMV-seropositive. Sequenced: PBMCs. The CDR3 bases are TGTGCCTGGAGGACAGGGCCATATATGAACACTGAAGCTTTCTTT. Translation gives CAWRTGPYMNTEAFF.